The clone carrying this T cell receptor beta chain was seen a handful of times. What it binds is unknown. Isolation of CD4+ naive, central memory, regulatory and stem cell-like memory cells was achieved by sorting via CD45RO/CCR7/CD25/CD127/CD95/CD27. The data were taken from a study of beta chain features in type 1 diabetes. The study, taken as a whole, reports: Type 1 diabetes patients had fewer VDJ junction insertions and more deletions. TCRB CDR3s from Type 1 diabetes patients were moderately but significantly shorter in all four CD4+ subsets. The naive, central memory and Treg TCRB repertoires showed an apparent similarity that was greater among patients than among healthy donors.

The germline CDR1 and CDR2 sequences are SGHDN and FVKESK. This CDR3 has 14 residues. With 4 bases removed from V and 0 bases from J, the gap between germline ends came to 8 bases. The whole isolated RNA underwent reverse transcription, so sequencing captured expressed TCRB transcripts. Method: immunoSEQ multiplex PCR; TCRdb's copy keeps in-frame clones and lacks some. The table shows hundreds of thousands of clones, with approximately 10% occurring only once. The receptor comes from a woman younger than 30 in good health. The chain carries TRBV14 and TRBJ2-3; D perhaps matches TRBD1 (6 bases). The specimen was naive CD4+ T cells from blood. CDR3 loop: CASSRGLSTDTQYF. As DNA, the CDR3 is TGTGCCAGCAGCCGGGGGCTCAGCACAGATACGCAGTATTTT.